Listed below are T cell receptor beta chains from one sample, sequenced in a study of T-cell reconstitution after alpha-beta-depleted transplantation in children. TCRdb passed the PCR reads through MiXCR, listing each CDR3 protein once. The table has about 540,000 distinct CDR3 sequences, around 19% seen once; the top ten hold around 3.3%. The specimen comprised PBMCs from the stem cell graft donor, sampled from the stem cell graft. The receptors stem from a human donor who donated a stem cell graft to a child with acute lymphoblastic leukemia. Both conserved end residues are part of each CDR3. D genes are given only for firm matches. The size of a clone is reported for some rows only, either as once, few or many, or as a class for expanded clones.

J gene: TRBJ1-2
D gene: TRBD1
clone size: few
CDR3 length: 15
V gene: TRBV10-3
CDR3 protein: CAISVGTEDYYGYTF
CDR3 DNA: TGTGCCATCAGTGTTGGGACAGAGGACTACTATGGCTACACCTTC

J gene: TRBJ2-3
D gene: .
clone size: .
CDR3 length: 15
V gene: TRBV28
CDR3 protein: CASSLPRTDPDTQYF
CDR3 DNA: TGTGCCAGCAGTTTACCCCGGACAGACCCAGATACGCAGTATTTT

J gene: TRBJ2-1
D gene: TRBD2
clone size: .
CDR3 length: 18
V gene: TRBV3-1
CDR3 protein: CASSQITSGRASYNEQFF
CDR3 DNA: TGTGCCAGCAGCCAAATAACTAGCGGGAGGGCCAGCTACAATGAGCAGTTCTTC

J gene: TRBJ2-2
D gene: .
clone size: many
CDR3 length: 12
V gene: TRBV7-9
CDR3 protein: CASSGNTGELFF
CDR3 DNA: TGTGCCAGCAGCGGGAACACCGGGGAGCTGTTTTTT

J gene: TRBJ2-5
D gene: .
clone size: few
CDR3 length: 13
V gene: TRBV9
CDR3 protein: CASSRYDKETQYF
CDR3 DNA: TGTGCCAGCAGCCGCTATGATAAAGAGACCCAGTACTTC

J gene: TRBJ2-1
D gene: .
clone size: .
CDR3 length: 13
V gene: TRBV5-1
CDR3 protein: CASSRLQGTEQFF
CDR3 DNA: TGCGCCAGCAGCCGTCTGCAGGGGACTGAGCAGTTCTTC

J gene: TRBJ1-2
D gene: .
clone size: .
CDR3 length: 13
V gene: TRBV29-1
CDR3 protein: CSVDPQGGDGYTF
CDR3 DNA: TGCAGCGTTGATCCCCAGGGTGGGGATGGCTACACCTTC

J gene: TRBJ2-7
D gene: .
clone size: few
CDR3 length: 13
V gene: TRBV6-5
CDR3 protein: CASSYGQTYEQYF
CDR3 DNA: TGTGCCAGCAGTTACGGACAGACCTACGAGCAGTACTTC

J gene: TRBJ1-1
D gene: .
clone size: few
CDR3 length: 14
V gene: TRBV11-2
CDR3 protein: CASSHPGGRDEAFF
CDR3 DNA: TGTGCCAGCAGCCATCCCGGGGGCCGGGATGAAGCTTTCTTT

J gene: TRBJ2-1
D gene: TRBD2
clone size: few
CDR3 length: 16
V gene: TRBV12-3/TRBV12-4
CDR3 protein: CASSLAPPGGPNEQFF
CDR3 DNA: TGTGCCAGCAGTTTGGCCCCGCCGGGGGGACCCAATGAGCAGTTCTTC

J gene: TRBJ2-1
D gene: TRBD2
clone size: .
CDR3 length: 11
V gene: TRBV20-1
CDR3 protein: CSARVASGQFF
CDR3 DNA: TGCAGTGCTAGGGTTGCTAGCGGGCAGTTCTTC

J gene: TRBJ1-5
D gene: TRBD1
clone size: .
CDR3 length: 16
V gene: TRBV19
CDR3 protein: CASSIRQGASNQPQHF
CDR3 DNA: TGTGCCAGTAGTATAAGACAGGGCGCGAGCAATCAGCCCCAGCATTTT

J gene: TRBJ1-5
D gene: .
clone size: .
CDR3 length: 15
V gene: TRBV12-3/TRBV12-4
CDR3 protein: CASSIGGGGNQPQHF
CDR3 DNA: TGTGCCAGCAGCATAGGGGGGGGTGGCAATCAGCCCCAGCATTTT

J gene: TRBJ1-3
D gene: .
clone size: many
CDR3 length: 15
V gene: TRBV6-5
CDR3 protein: CASSYSDNSGNTIYF
CDR3 DNA: TGTGCCAGCAGTTACTCAGACAACTCTGGAAACACCATATATTTT

J gene: TRBJ2-7
D gene: .
clone size: .
CDR3 length: 14
V gene: TRBV9
CDR3 protein: CASSPGLNSYEQYF
CDR3 DNA: TGTGCCAGCAGCCCAGGCCTGAACTCCTACGAGCAGTACTTC

J gene: TRBJ2-5
D gene: .
clone size: .
CDR3 length: 16
V gene: TRBV7-8
CDR3 protein: CASSLGFWETQETQYF
CDR3 DNA: TGTGCCAGCAGCTTAGGGTTTTGGGAGACCCAAGAGACCCAGTACTTC

J gene: TRBJ1-1
D gene: .
clone size: .
CDR3 length: 13
V gene: TRBV5-1
CDR3 protein: CASSFQIETEAFF
CDR3 DNA: TGCGCCAGCAGCTTCCAAATCGAGACTGAAGCTTTCTTT

J gene: TRBJ1-5
D gene: .
clone size: few
CDR3 length: 13
V gene: TRBV30
CDR3 protein: CAWTQNSNQPQHF
CDR3 DNA: TGTGCCTGGACCCAGAATAGCAATCAGCCCCAGCATTTT

J gene: TRBJ2-7
D gene: TRBD2
clone size: .
CDR3 length: 15
V gene: TRBV6-1
CDR3 protein: CASFLGLAGPYEQYF
CDR3 DNA: TGTGCCAGCTTTTTAGGGCTAGCGGGACCCTACGAGCAGTACTTC

J gene: TRBJ1-6
D gene: TRBD1
clone size: .
CDR3 length: 14
V gene: TRBV5-1
CDR3 protein: CASSEGQAYTPLHF
CDR3 DNA: TGCGCCAGCAGCGAGGGACAGGCATATACACCCCTCCACTTT

J gene: TRBJ2-7
D gene: .
clone size: .
CDR3 length: 13
V gene: TRBV7-9
CDR3 protein: CASSSPFFYEQYF
CDR3 DNA: TGTGCCAGCAGCTCGCCCTTCTTCTACGAGCAGTACTTC

J gene: TRBJ2-7
D gene: TRBD2
clone size: .
CDR3 length: 15
V gene: TRBV4-1
CDR3 protein: CASSQVLAEPEEQYF
CDR3 DNA: TGCGCCAGCAGCCAAGTCCTAGCGGAGCCCGAAGAGCAGTACTTC

J gene: TRBJ2-7
D gene: TRBD1
clone size: .
CDR3 length: 15
V gene: TRBV6-1
CDR3 protein: CASSEVDRGPYEQYF
CDR3 DNA: TGTGCCAGCAGTGAAGTCGACAGGGGGCCCTACGAGCAGTACTTC

J gene: TRBJ2-3
D gene: .
clone size: few
CDR3 length: 13
V gene: TRBV12-3/TRBV12-4
CDR3 protein: CASTLYVPDTQYF
CDR3 DNA: TGTGCCAGCACTTTGTACGTCCCAGATACGCAGTATTTT

J gene: TRBJ2-3
D gene: TRBD2
clone size: .
CDR3 length: 16
V gene: TRBV9
CDR3 protein: CASSGGLAGLTDTQYF
CDR3 DNA: TGTGCCAGCAGCGGTGGACTAGCGGGACTGACAGATACGCAGTATTTT

J gene: TRBJ2-6
D gene: .
clone size: .
CDR3 length: 18
V gene: TRBV15
CDR3 protein: CATSRWGDSSSGANVLTF
CDR3 DNA: TGTGCCACCAGCAGATGGGGGGACTCCAGCTCTGGGGCCAACGTCCTGACTTTC

J gene: TRBJ2-7
D gene: .
clone size: few
CDR3 length: 15
V gene: TRBV5-1
CDR3 protein: CASSFGRAASYEQYF
CDR3 DNA: TGCGCCAGCAGCTTTGGTCGGGCGGCCTCCTACGAGCAGTACTTC

J gene: TRBJ2-7
D gene: .
clone size: few
CDR3 length: 12
V gene: TRBV25-1
CDR3 protein: CASSEQLYEQYF
CDR3 DNA: TGTGCCAGCAGTGAACAGCTCTACGAGCAGTACTTC

J gene: TRBJ2-7
D gene: TRBD1
clone size: .
CDR3 length: 15
V gene: TRBV4-1
CDR3 protein: CASSQQGAGRSEQYF
CDR3 DNA: TGCGCCAGCAGCCAACAGGGGGCTGGCCGGAGCGAGCAGTACTTC

J gene: TRBJ2-5
D gene: .
clone size: few
CDR3 length: 14
V gene: TRBV6-1
CDR3 protein: CASSLHGEWETQYF
CDR3 DNA: TGTGCCAGCAGCCTCCATGGGGAATGGGAGACCCAGTACTTC

J gene: TRBJ2-1
D gene: TRBD2
clone size: .
CDR3 length: 14
V gene: TRBV9
CDR3 protein: CASSATLAGGEQFF
CDR3 DNA: TGTGCCAGCAGCGCAACTCTAGCGGGAGGGGAGCAGTTCTTC

J gene: TRBJ2-1
D gene: .
clone size: .
CDR3 length: 16
V gene: TRBV7-9
CDR3 protein: CASSLDASLSKNEQFF
CDR3 DNA: TGTGCCAGCAGCTTAGACGCGTCCCTATCGAAAAATGAGCAGTTCTTC

J gene: TRBJ1-1
D gene: .
clone size: .
CDR3 length: 15
V gene: TRBV27
CDR3 protein: CASSWTKTMNTEAFF
CDR3 DNA: TGTGCCAGCAGTTGGACAAAAACCATGAACACTGAAGCTTTCTTT

J gene: TRBJ2-6
D gene: .
clone size: .
CDR3 length: 18
V gene: TRBV11-2
CDR3 protein: CASSMWRLDYSGANVLTF
CDR3 DNA: TGTGCCAGCAGTATGTGGAGGCTCGACTACTCTGGGGCCAACGTCCTGACTTTC

J gene: TRBJ2-2
D gene: .
clone size: few
CDR3 length: 13
V gene: TRBV6-1
CDR3 protein: CASSVRQAGELFF
CDR3 DNA: TGTGCCAGCAGTGTCCGACAGGCCGGGGAGCTGTTTTTT

J gene: TRBJ2-2
D gene: .
clone size: .
CDR3 length: 15
V gene: TRBV3-1
CDR3 protein: CASSHLVANTGELFF
CDR3 DNA: TGTGCCAGCAGCCACCTGGTTGCGAACACCGGGGAGCTGTTTTTT

J gene: TRBJ2-2
D gene: TRBD1
clone size: few
CDR3 length: 18
V gene: TRBV24-1
CDR3 protein: CATSDAGTGGTNTGELFF
CDR3 DNA: TGTGCCACCAGTGATGCCGGGACAGGGGGGACAAACACCGGGGAGCTGTTTTTT

J gene: TRBJ1-4
D gene: .
clone size: .
CDR3 length: 14
V gene: TRBV10-2
CDR3 protein: CASSPRGGDWKLFF
CDR3 DNA: TGCGCCAGCAGTCCCAGAGGGGGGGATTGGAAACTGTTTTTT

J gene: TRBJ1-6
D gene: .
clone size: .
CDR3 length: 13
V gene: TRBV27
CDR3 protein: CASSAFPNTPLHF
CDR3 DNA: TGTGCCAGCAGTGCATTCCCCAATACACCCCTCCACTTT

J gene: TRBJ2-1
D gene: TRBD1
clone size: few
CDR3 length: 15
V gene: TRBV6-1
CDR3 protein: CASSEGTGPLREQFF
CDR3 DNA: TGTGCCAGCAGTGAAGGGACAGGGCCCCTAAGGGAGCAGTTCTTC

J gene: TRBJ2-7
D gene: .
clone size: few
CDR3 length: 12
V gene: TRBV20-1
CDR3 protein: CSAETQGYEQYF
CDR3 DNA: TGCAGTGCTGAGACACAGGGCTACGAGCAGTACTTC

J gene: TRBJ1-6
D gene: .
clone size: .
CDR3 length: 12
V gene: TRBV12-3/TRBV12-4
CDR3 protein: CASSFSHSPLHF
CDR3 DNA: TGTGCCAGCAGTTTCTCACATTCACCCCTCCACTTT

J gene: TRBJ2-6
D gene: .
clone size: .
CDR3 length: 14
V gene: TRBV6-5
CDR3 protein: CASSSLSGANVLTF
CDR3 DNA: TGTGCCAGCAGTTCCCTGTCTGGGGCCAACGTCCTGACTTTC

J gene: TRBJ2-3
D gene: TRBD2
clone size: few
CDR3 length: 17
V gene: TRBV7-6
CDR3 protein: CASRAERTSGKEDTQYF
CDR3 DNA: TGTGCCAGCAGGGCCGAACGGACTAGCGGGAAGGAGGATACGCAGTATTTT

J gene: TRBJ2-5
D gene: .
clone size: few
CDR3 length: 16
V gene: TRBV4-1
CDR3 protein: CASSQDLGIGQETQYF
CDR3 DNA: TGCGCCAGCAGCCAAGATCTGGGGATAGGCCAAGAGACCCAGTACTTC

J gene: TRBJ2-7
D gene: TRBD2
clone size: .
CDR3 length: 15
V gene: TRBV27
CDR3 protein: CATKLAGNPTYEQYF
CDR3 DNA: TGTGCCACCAAACTAGCGGGGAATCCCACCTACGAGCAGTACTTC

J gene: TRBJ2-1
D gene: TRBD2
clone size: few
CDR3 length: 13
V gene: TRBV7-3
CDR3 protein: CASSFGLANEQFF
CDR3 DNA: TGTGCCAGCAGCTTCGGACTAGCAAATGAGCAGTTCTTC

J gene: TRBJ1-2
D gene: .
clone size: few
CDR3 length: 17
V gene: TRBV5-1
CDR3 protein: CASSLALGYDGRNGYTF
CDR3 DNA: TGCGCCAGCAGCTTGGCCTTGGGATACGACGGTCGGAATGGCTACACCTTC

J gene: TRBJ1-2
D gene: .
clone size: few
CDR3 length: 13
V gene: TRBV12-3/TRBV12-4
CDR3 protein: CASSFVRGYGYTF
CDR3 DNA: TGTGCCAGCAGTTTTGTCAGGGGCTATGGCTACACCTTC

J gene: TRBJ2-1
D gene: .
clone size: few
CDR3 length: 14
V gene: TRBV7-9
CDR3 protein: CASSSSYRVTKQFF
CDR3 DNA: TGTGCCAGCAGCTCTTCTTACCGGGTGACAAAGCAGTTCTTC

J gene: TRBJ2-1
D gene: .
clone size: few
CDR3 length: 14
V gene: TRBV2
CDR3 protein: CASSVRVGYNEQFF
CDR3 DNA: TGTGCCAGCAGTGTTCGAGTAGGTTACAATGAGCAGTTCTTC

J gene: TRBJ1-4
D gene: .
clone size: few
CDR3 length: 16
V gene: TRBV6-1
CDR3 protein: CASSPDSLPTNEKLFF
CDR3 DNA: TGTGCCAGCAGTCCAGACAGCCTCCCAACTAATGAAAAACTGTTTTTT

J gene: TRBJ2-2
D gene: TRBD1
clone size: .
CDR3 length: 17
V gene: TRBV6-4
CDR3 protein: CASSVHTGQGITGELFF
CDR3 DNA: TGTGCCAGCAGTGTGCATACGGGACAGGGGATCACCGGGGAGCTGTTTTTT

J gene: TRBJ1-2
D gene: .
clone size: few
CDR3 length: 17
V gene: TRBV10-3
CDR3 protein: CASSEDRHDRASYGYTF
CDR3 DNA: TGTGCCAGCAGTGAGGACCGACATGATCGGGCCAGCTATGGCTACACCTTC

J gene: TRBJ2-2
D gene: .
clone size: .
CDR3 length: 13
V gene: TRBV4-2
CDR3 protein: CASIPSVGGELFF
CDR3 DNA: TGTGCCAGCATCCCCTCGGTGGGAGGGGAGCTGTTTTTT

J gene: TRBJ2-3
D gene: .
clone size: .
CDR3 length: 18
V gene: TRBV4-1
CDR3 protein: CASSQAWPGRGLTDTQYF
CDR3 DNA: TGCGCCAGCAGCCAAGCCTGGCCGGGCAGGGGCCTCACAGATACGCAGTATTTT

J gene: TRBJ2-7
D gene: .
clone size: few
CDR3 length: 13
V gene: TRBV12-3/TRBV12-4
CDR3 protein: CASRLTGQHEQYF
CDR3 DNA: TGTGCCAGCAGGCTCACAGGGCAACACGAGCAGTACTTC